This T cell receptor (beta chain) derives from a study of blood T cells in healthy people across ages. With a J-beta primer mix and a sample-barcoded 5' primer, a second PCR ran about 6 to 11 cycles. TCRdb re-called the 5' RACE reads through MiXCR, storing one row per CDR3 protein. The table has around 800,000 distinct CDR3 sequences, about 42% seen once. Study results and limitations: Diversity estimated from one million T cells was considered an underestimate. The study lacked donor CMV status, which possibly confounded expanded clonotype changes. Naive T cell percentage by flow cytometry tracked strongly with beta diversity.

The table lists this clonotype with a few counts. The antigen remains undetermined. Germline-derived CDR1 and CDR2 are KGHDR and SFDVKD. V gave up 3 bases and J gave up 9 bases, with 11 bases separating them. The CDR3 is 13 amino acids. The chain employs TRBV24-1 and TRBJ2-1, with D possibly matching TRBD1 (6 bases). Material: blood. The TCR was taken from a man aged 55-75 years in good health. The CDR3 coding sequence is TGTGCCACCAGTGATCCGGGACAAACTGAGCAGTTCTTC. It is translated as CATSDPGQTEQFF.